This T cell receptor beta chain emerged from a study of T cell changes during pregnancy in multiple sclerosis (dated by TCRdb to about 2019). Regarding the complete study: Changes in the T cell repertoire over the course of pregnancy were examined in this study in women with multiple sclerosis.

V lost 5 bases and J lost 5 bases, and the count of bases not matched to a germline gene is 12. From the germline V gene, CDR1 is SGHAT and CDR2 is FQNNGV. The CDR3 runs 17 amino acids, cysteine and phenylalanine included. Just CDR3 DNA is preserved here, 51 bases in frame from base 1. Library preparation was by the immunoSEQ multiplex PCR assay. TCRdb mirrors the immuneACCESS table, restricted to in-frame sequences. Some clones are absent from its copies; in checked studies, under half trace to an unresolved V gene, and the reason for the others is unknown. Here the sample has around 70,000 clones; approximately 92% occur a single time. The ten top clones hold 2.3% of the sample. To note about this clone: Its antigen specificity is not known. Qualities for individual bases were not recorded, and no much larger clone is one base off.

The chain couples TRBV11-2 to TRBJ2-3, and 11 junctional nucleotides match TRBD2. This clonotype originated in a female donor with multiple sclerosis, enrolled in a pregnancy study. The material was peripheral blood, obtained before pregnancy. The CDR3 in this case is CASSPGLAGLRGDTQYF. The base sequence is TGTGCCAGCAGCCCCGGACTAGCGGGCCTACGGGGAGATACGCAGTATTTT.